The 26 T cell receptor beta chains in this list originate from one sample, sequenced in a study of sequential checkpoint blockade in melanoma. Assay used: immunoSEQ multiplex PCR; TCRdb lists only in-frame clones, some missing. The data contain 3,500 to 5,500 clones, about 22% of them seen just once; the ten biggest clones take up over 4%. Treatment noted: randomized to nivolumab then ipilimumab (arm A) or the reverse (arm B). The material was tumor tissue (inferred from file names), obtained from a patient given nivolumab and ipilimumab in sequence. These TCRs come from a human donor with melanoma.

The gene calls are TRBV19 and TRBJ2-6, with D possibly being TRBD1 (5 bases). The CDR3 is 15 residues long. Germline CDR1 is LNHDA and CDR2 is SQIVND (reference sequence). V lost 7 bases, J lost 3 bases, and 13 bases lay in between. The DNA of the CDR3 is TGTGCCAGTAAGATTGGACAAATTGGGGCCAACGTCCTGACTTTC. This gives the protein CASKIGQIGANVLTF.

This clone was seen only a few times. V gene TRBV6-8 combines with J gene TRBJ2-3; TRBD2 aligns across 7 bases. The V segment lost 5 bases and the J segment 4 bases; nucleotides outside the gene matches: 6. Looked up from germline, CDR1 is MNHGY and CDR2 is SAAAGT. The CDR3 sequence is 14 residues long. The CDR3 DNA reads as TGTGCCAGCAGTAGGACTAGTGGGGCAGATACGCAGTATTTT. Translated: CASSRTSGADTQYF.

In this sample, this clone turned up a few times. This sequence joins TRBV9 and TRBJ2-7, with D uncertain. CDR1 and CDR2 from the germline V gene are SGDLS and YYNGEE. The V and J ends lost 3 bases and 5 bases respectively, with 12 bases between them. This CDR3 region has 13 residues. The CDR3 loop reads CASSGTVNHEQYF. The CDR3 nucleotides are TGTGCCAGCAGCGGAACAGTTAACCACGAGCAGTACTTC.

There are a few counts of this clone. The chain joins TRBV6-8 to TRBJ2-1; D is tentatively TRBD1 or TRBD2 (5 bases each). Germline CDR1 is MNHGY and CDR2 is SAAAGT. With 4 bases removed from V and 5 bases from J, the gap between germline ends came to 18 bases. This CDR3 comprises 16 residues. The chain's CDR3 is CASSWGWGSPDNEQFF. The CDR3 DNA follows: TGTGCCAGCAGTTGGGGGTGGGGTAGCCCCGACAATGAGCAGTTCTTC.

The table lists this clone with a few counts. The chain combines TRBV6-8 with TRBJ1-2, with 7 nucleotides matching TRBD1. CDR1 is MNHGY, CDR2 SAAAGT, per germline. The CDR3 is 16 residues long. The V gene end was trimmed by 5 bases and the J gene end by 1 base; junction bases not matched to a gene: 10. Here the CDR3 reads CASSGGQAINNYGYTF. The CDR3 nucleotides are TGTGCCAGCAGTGGTGGACAGGCGATAAATAACTATGGCTACACCTTC.

The chain has TRBV15 and TRBJ1-2; possibly TRBD1 for D (6 bases). The germline CDR1 and CDR2 sequences are LNHNV and YYDKDF (reference sequence). The CDR3 contains 16 residues. V was shortened by 1 base and J by 4 bases, with 16 bases between the two germline ends. The CDR3 sequence is CATSRGTEGDIYGYTF. CDR3 bases: TGTGCCACCAGCAGAGGTACGGAGGGGGACATCTATGGCTACACCTTC.

There are a few counts of this clone. The chain has TRBV7-4 and TRBJ2-7, with no clear D. The V gene's germline CDR1 is SGHVT and CDR2 SQSDAQ. Between the trimmed V and J ends, which lost 1 base and 5 bases, there was a span of 9 bases. This CDR3 is built from 13 residues. The DNA of the CDR3 is TGTGCCAGCAGCTTAGGGCCGTTGAACGAGCAGTACTTC. Its protein product is CASSLGPLNEQYF.

This clone was seen a few times. This sequence joins TRBV6-8 and TRBJ2-5; TRBD2 might be the D (6 bases). The germline gives CDR1 MNHGY, CDR2 SAAAGT. The CDR3 covers 12 residues. The V gene lost 10 bases and the J gene lost 3 bases, with 12 bases spanning the gap. This CDR3 reads CATSPGEETQYF. The DNA for the CDR3 is TGTGCCACCTCACCGGGAGAAGAGACCCAGTACTTC.

The gene calls are TRBV6-8 and TRBJ2-7; D may correspond to TRBD1 or TRBD2 (5 bases each). CDR3 size: 14 residues. V was trimmed by 6 bases and J by 5 bases, leaving 17 bases between them. CDR1 is MNHGY and CDR2 is SAAAGT in the germline V gene. CDR3: CASSPGVRGNEQYF. Here the CDR3 DNA reads TGTGCCAGCAGCCCCGGGGTAAGGGGCAACGAGCAGTACTTC.

The V and J genes are TRBV28 and TRBJ1-2; D is unclear. In germline, CDR1 is MDHEN, CDR2 SYDVKM. V shed 4 bases and J shed 2 bases, with 5 bases lying between them. The CDR3 consists of 12 residues. The CDR3 sequence is CASSYSNYGYTF. The CDR3 bases are TGTGCCAGCAGTTACTCGAACTATGGCTACACCTTC.

The chain employs TRBV28 and TRBJ1-6; D not resolved. CDR1 and CDR2 (germline): MDHEN, SYDVKM. The ends were cut back, 5 bases at V and 9 bases at J, with 11 bases in the middle. The CDR3 loop spans 13 amino acids. The CDR3 DNA follows: TGTGCCAGCAGTCCAGTAAAGATTTCACCCCTCCACTTT. It translates to CASSPVKISPLHF.

This chain's CDR3 is CASRLLTGDEKLFF. DNA for the CDR3: TGCGCCAGCAGACTCTTAACAGGGGATGAAAAACTGTTTTTT. V is TRBV5-1 and J is TRBJ1-4, with TRBD1 identical over 7 bases. The V gene's germline CDR1 is SGHRS and CDR2 YFSETQ. V lost 5 bases to trimming and J lost 6 bases; unmatched junction nucleotides: 7. This CDR3 has 14 amino acids.

The chain is built from TRBV6-8 and TRBJ2-7; possible D gene TRBD1, 6 bases. The length of the CDR3 is 15 residues. V lost 5 bases and J lost 6, with 20 bases in between. The germline gives CDR1 MNHGY, CDR2 SAAAGT. The CDR3 nucleotides are TGTGCCAGCAGTCCATCACAGGGAGTTTCAGCCGAGCAGTACTTC. It yields the protein CASSPSQGVSAEQYF.

In regard to this clone: A read error may account for a junction end that differs from germline. V usage is TRBV12-5 and J usage is TRBJ2-5; D might be TRBD2 (5 bases). This CDR3 contains 11 residues. Per the germline V gene, CDR1 is LGHNT and CDR2 is FRNRAP. This CDR3 is CASGPQEAQYF. DNA for the CDR3: TGTGCCAGCGGACCACAAGAGGCCCAGTACTTC.

The chain joins TRBV5-1 to TRBJ2-3, with 9 nucleotides matching TRBD2. Germline values: CDR1 SGHRS, CDR2 YFSETQ. J lost 5 bases, V lost 4 bases, and 5 bases had no gene match. The CDR3 has 14 residues. The CDR3 coding sequence is TGCGCCAGCAGCGGCGGGGGGGCCAGAGATACGCAGTATTTT. It translates to CASSGGGARDTQYF.

This clone was detected only a few times. The chain is built from TRBV28 and TRBJ1-5; no definite D call. Germline V gene data show CDR1 as MDHEN and CDR2 as SYDVKM. V was cut by 6 bases and J by 3 bases, with 18 bases left in between. CDR3 length equals 16 residues. CDR3 sequence: CASRLLTEIPNQPQHF. The CDR3 DNA reads TGTGCCAGCAGGCTGCTAACAGAAATACCCAATCAGCCCCAGCATTTT.

J is TRBJ2-7 and V is TRBV15, with D perhaps matching TRBD1 (6 bases). This CDR3 spans 15 amino acids. Trimming shortened V by 3 bases and J by 2 bases, and 14 bases separated the two germline ends. Germline CDR1 LNHNV, CDR2 YYDKDF (reference sequence). CDR3 residues: CATSSETGSPYEQYF. The DNA for the CDR3 is TGTGCCACCAGCAGTGAGACAGGCTCCCCCTACGAGCAGTACTTC.

This clone is labeled as medium-sized (0.01 to 0.1%). The rearrangement links TRBV30 to TRBJ1-4, with TRBD1 identical over 7 bases. From germline, CDR1 is GTSNPN and CDR2 SVGIG (reference sequence). V lost 1 base, J lost 4 bases, and 6 bases stayed unmatched. This CDR3 comprises 15 residues. The CDR3 here is CAWSGGQKYNEKLFF. For the CDR3, the DNA is TGTGCCTGGAGTGGGGGACAGAAATATAATGAAAAACTGTTTTTT.

V and J are TRBV18 and TRBJ2-7; D gene ambiguous. The CDR3 consists of 13 residues. The ends were cut back, 2 bases at V and 2 bases at J, with 7 bases in the middle. Germline V gene lookup returns CDR1 KGHSH and CDR2 LQKENI. CDR3 loop: CASSPRTAYEQYF. DNA of the CDR3: TGTGCCAGCTCACCAAGGACCGCCTACGAGCAGTACTTC. The whole variable domain, filled in from reference TRBV18 and TRBJ2-7, reads NAGVMQNPRHLVRRRGQEARLRCSPMKGHSHVYWYRQLPEEGLKFMVYLQKENIIDESGMPKERFSAEFPKEGPSILRIQQVVRGDSAAYFCASSPRTAYEQYFGPGTRLTVT.

The chain is built from TRBV30 and TRBJ2-3, with 8 bases lining up with TRBD2. The CDR3 sequence is 15 residues long. V shed 0 bases and J 2 bases; nucleotides not matched to a gene: 4. Germline CDR1 and CDR2: GTSNPN and SVGIG (reference sequence). CDR3 protein: CAWSVKRGLTDTQYF. The CDR3 region has the DNA TGTGCCTGGAGTGTAAAGCGGGGGCTCACAGATACGCAGTATTTT.

J is TRBJ2-2 and V is TRBV19; weak D call: TRBD2 (5 bases). V was trimmed by 6 bases and J by 0 bases, leaving 8 bases between them. Germline CDR1 LNHDA, CDR2 SQIVND (reference sequence). The CDR3 runs 14 residues. CDR3 nucleotide sequence: TGTGCCAGTAGCACCGGGACGAACACCGGGGAGCTGTTTTTT. This gives the protein CASSTGTNTGELFF.

This clone has a single count. The V call is TRBV19, the J call TRBJ1-2; TRBD1 matches 9 bases. This CDR3 contains 16 residues. Looked up from germline, CDR1 is LNHDA and CDR2 is SQIVND (reference sequence). Losses at the gene ends were 6 bases for V and 4 bases for J; bases not matched to a gene: 12. The CDR3: CASRVDGQGQIYGYTF. CDR3 in DNA: TGTGCCAGTAGGGTTGATGGACAGGGGCAAATCTATGGCTACACCTTC. Full variable domain (rest looked up from reference TRBV19 and TRBJ1-2): DGGITQSPKYLFRKEGQNVTLSCEQNLNHDAMYWYRQDPGQGLRLIYYSQIVNDFQKGDIAEGYSVSREKKESFPLTVTSAQKNPTAFYLCASRVDGQGQIYGYTFGSGTRLTVV.

V is TRBV6-8 and J is TRBJ2-7, with D hard to call. In germline, CDR1 is MNHGY, CDR2 SAAAGT. The CDR3 loop spans 13 amino acids. The V gene lost 5 bases and the J gene lost 3 bases, with 11 bases spanning the gap. The CDR3 here is CASSPSPFYEQYF. The DNA of the CDR3 is TGTGCCAGCAGTCCCTCGCCCTTCTACGAGCAGTACTTC.

By share of the sample, this clone is medium-sized (0.01 to 0.1%). V gene TRBV11-3 combines with J gene TRBJ2-3; 10 bases map to TRBD2. CDR1 SGHNT and CDR2 YENEEA come from the germline V gene. J was trimmed by 3 bases and V by 3 bases; bases with no gene match: 6. This CDR3 spans 16 amino acids. CDR3 sequence: CASSFLLAGNTDTQYF. The CDR3, as DNA: TGTGCCAGCAGCTTCTTACTAGCGGGGAATACAGATACGCAGTATTTT.

This clone is labeled as medium-sized. This rearrangement joins TRBV11-3 to TRBJ1-1, with D uncertain. Trimming removed 1 base at V and 3 bases at J, with 15 bases between. This CDR3 is 16 amino acids long. Germline CDR1 and CDR2: SGHNT and YENEEA. The CDR3 loop reads CASSLGARRADTEAFF. The DNA for the CDR3 is TGTGCCAGCAGCTTAGGGGCCAGGAGGGCGGACACTGAAGCTTTCTTT.

This chain joins TRBV15 and TRBJ1-4; perhaps TRBD1 as D (5 bases). The CDR3 extends over 15 amino acids. The germline V and J ends were trimmed by 3 bases and 7 bases, with 15 bases remaining between them. Germline values: CDR1 LNHNV, CDR2 YYDKDF (reference sequence). CDR3 protein: CATSRPGSVGEKLFF. CDR3 bases: TGTGCCACCAGCAGGCCAGGGTCTGTGGGTGAAAAACTGTTTTTT.